This passage covers 7 T cell receptor beta chains from one sample sequenced in a study of cytomegalovirus exposure and HLA in healthy donors (dated by TCRdb to 2016 to 2017). Preparation of the library involved the immunoSEQ multiplex PCR assay. The multiplex PCR relied on a mix of 60 forward primers for TCR Vbeta segments and 13 reverse primers for TCR Jbeta segments. TCRdb carries this immuneACCESS record with in-frame sequences only. Its versions omit some clonotypes, under half of them owing to an unresolved V gene in the studies checked, with the rest unexplained. Counted in this sample were 200,000 to 250,000 clones; over 70% of them appeared once. Around 2.9% of the sample comes from the top ten. The sample consisted of PBMCs. The receptor set was obtained from a woman aged 60-75 years in good health and CMV-seropositive.

About this clone: The germline gene is not matched at one end of the junction; a read error may be the cause. The chain links TRBV7-9 to TRBJ1-2; D is ambiguous. The CDR3 is 14 amino acids. Germline V gene data show CDR1 as SEHNR and CDR2 as FQNEAQ (reference sequence). CDR3 bases: TGTTCCAGCAGCTTTGGTGGAGGTAACTATGGCTACACCTTC. Its translation is CSSSFGGGNYGYTF.

This clone was detected only a few times. The chain carries TRBV7-2 and TRBJ2-3, with a possible D match to TRBD2 (7 bases). Germline V gene sequence: CDR1 SGHTA, CDR2 FQGNSA. The CDR3 contains 15 residues. V was cut by 2 bases and J by 3 bases, with 12 bases left in between. The CDR3 DNA is TGTGCCAGCAGCTTATGGGGGGGGCGAACAGATACGCAGTATTTT. It codes for CASSLWGGRTDTQYF.

This chain uses TRBV5-1 with TRBJ2-1, with TRBD2 matching 8 bases. The ends lost 0 bases at V and 9 bases at J; junction bases unmatched: 11. CDR3 length: 16 residues. Germline V gene sequence: CDR1 SGHRS, CDR2 YFSETQ. CDR3 DNA: TGCGCCAGCAGCTTGGCCGGGGGGGATGTATGGGCTGAGCAGTTCTTC. It yields the protein CASSLAGGDVWAEQFF. Supplemented by reference TRBV5-1 and TRBJ2-1, the full variable domain reads KAGVTQTPRYLIKTRGQQVTLSCSPISGHRSVSWYQQTPGQGLQFLFEYFSETQRNKGNFPGRFSGRQFSNSRSEMNVSTLELGDSALYLCASSLAGGDVWAEQFFGPGTRLTVL.

V is TRBV5-1 and J is TRBJ1-1, with D possibly TRBD1 on 6 matching bases. Germline-derived CDR1 and CDR2 are SGHRS and YFSETQ. There are 14 residues in the CDR3. The ends were cut back, 4 bases at V and 1 base at J, with 11 bases in the middle. The CDR3 DNA sequence: TGCGCCAGCAGCGGAGGACAGCCGAACACTGAAGCTTTCTTT. Translation gives CASSGGQPNTEAFF.

The V call is TRBV10-3, the J call TRBJ1-2; D unresolved. Germline V gives CDR1 ENHRY, CDR2 SYGVKD. V was pared by 2 bases and J by 3 bases, with 10 bases between. CDR3 length equals 14 residues. CDR3 sequence: CAISENAVDYGYTF. Written as DNA, the CDR3 is TGTGCCATCAGTGAGAATGCGGTGGACTATGGCTACACCTTC.

The J gene is TRBJ1-2, the V gene TRBV5-6, with D maybe TRBD1 (5 bases). The CDR3 is 14 amino acids. Per germline, CDR1 SGHDT and CDR2 YYEEEE. The V and J ends lost 0 bases and 5 bases respectively, with 11 bases between them. Written as DNA, the CDR3 is TGTGCCAGCAGCTTGGGGCGGGGCCTATATGGCTACACCTTC. It yields the protein CASSLGRGLYGYTF.

The V and J genes are TRBV18 and TRBJ1-2, with 7 bases aligning to TRBD1. V gave up 2 bases and J gave up 6 bases; unmatched junction bases: 3. The CDR3 length is 13 residues. Germline CDR1 is KGHSH and CDR2 is LQKENI. The CDR3 is CASSPAGGNGYTF. The CDR3 DNA reads as TGTGCCAGCTCACCAGCAGGGGGAAATGGCTACACCTTC.